These T cell receptor beta chains were read from a single sample in a study of blood T cell repertoires in COVID-19. TCRdb's table, derived via immunoSEQ multiplex PCR, lists solely in-frame clones and lacks some. The repertoire holds more than 250,000 clones, roughly 90% seen once, with approximately 17% in the top ten. The material sequenced was PBMCs or T cells enriched from blood (not recorded which). The receptors were gathered from a woman in her twenties or thirties who had recovered from COVID-19. Each CDR3 is given with its conserved first and last residue. Each record gives: CDR3 DNA, CDR3 protein, V gene, J gene, D gene, clone size. D genes are given only for firm matches. Size tells how often a clone was seen (once, few, many) or the class of an expanded clone, and some rows leave it out.

cdr3_nt: TGCGCCAGCAGCCAAGAAGATAGCGAGTACAATGAGCAGTTCTTC; cdr3_aa: CASSQEDSEYNEQFF; v_call: TRBV4-3; j_call: TRBJ2-1; d_call: NA; clone_size: NA
cdr3_nt: TGCAGTGCTAGTAGGGACAGGGGCTATGAGCAGTTCTTC; cdr3_aa: CSASRDRGYEQFF; v_call: TRBV20-1; j_call: TRBJ2-1; d_call: TRBD1; clone_size: NA
cdr3_nt: TGTGCCATTACTGGGACAGCCGATGGCTACACCTTC; cdr3_aa: CAITGTADGYTF; v_call: TRBV10-3; j_call: TRBJ1-2; d_call: TRBD1; clone_size: once
cdr3_nt: TGTGCCAGCGCGGGGGGTAACGAGCAGTACTTC; cdr3_aa: CASAGGNEQYF; v_call: TRBV28; j_call: TRBJ2-7; d_call: TRBD2; clone_size: NA
cdr3_nt: TGCAGCGTTATCTGGGACTTTTCCTACGAGCAGTACTTC; cdr3_aa: CSVIWDFSYEQYF; v_call: TRBV29-1; j_call: TRBJ2-7; d_call: NA; clone_size: once
cdr3_nt: TGTGCCAGCAGTTTAACAGGGGCCTATGGCTACACCTTC; cdr3_aa: CASSLTGAYGYTF; v_call: TRBV12-3/TRBV12-4; j_call: TRBJ1-2; d_call: TRBD1; clone_size: NA
cdr3_nt: TGTGCCACCAGCAGGAGGGACAGGGGGTCCTACGAGCAGTACTTC; cdr3_aa: CATSRRDRGSYEQYF; v_call: TRBV15; j_call: TRBJ2-7; d_call: TRBD1; clone_size: NA
cdr3_nt: TGTGCCAGTAGTATTAGACAGGGCGGAACTGAAGCTTTCTTT; cdr3_aa: CASSIRQGGTEAFF; v_call: TRBV19; j_call: TRBJ1-1; d_call: TRBD1; clone_size: once
cdr3_nt: TGCGCCAGCAGCCAAGCATTCGGGACAGGGGAAAGGAAGAGGTCCGGCGAGCAGTACTTC; cdr3_aa: CASSQAFGTGERKRSGEQYF; v_call: TRBV4-1; j_call: TRBJ2-7; d_call: TRBD1; clone_size: NA
cdr3_nt: TGCGCCAGCAAAGTGGGTACTAATAATTCACCCCTCCACTTT; cdr3_aa: CASKVGTNNSPLHF; v_call: TRBV5-1; j_call: TRBJ1-6; d_call: NA; clone_size: few
cdr3_nt: TGTGCCAGCAGCCAGGCTGCTGGAAACACCATATATTTT; cdr3_aa: CASSQAAGNTIYF; v_call: TRBV3-1/TRBV3-2; j_call: TRBJ1-3; d_call: NA; clone_size: NA
cdr3_nt: TGTGCCAGCAGTCTCTCGGGCTACAGGGGGCGATATGAAGAAAAACTGTTTTTT; cdr3_aa: CASSLSGYRGRYEEKLFF; v_call: TRBV28; j_call: TRBJ1-4; d_call: TRBD1; clone_size: NA
cdr3_nt: TGCGCCAGCAGCCCCAGGGTAGGGGCTAATCGTGAAGCTTTCTTT; cdr3_aa: CASSPRVGANREAFF; v_call: TRBV4-1; j_call: TRBJ1-1; d_call: NA; clone_size: NA
cdr3_nt: TGTGCCAGCAGCCTTCCGACAGGGGGCGTGAGGGAGCAGTACTTC; cdr3_aa: CASSLPTGGVREQYF; v_call: TRBV5-4; j_call: TRBJ2-7; d_call: TRBD1; clone_size: NA
cdr3_nt: TGTGCCAGCAGCCCTAGGTTCGCGGGACAGGCGAACACTGAAGCTTTCTTT; cdr3_aa: CASSPRFAGQANTEAFF; v_call: TRBV7-9; j_call: TRBJ1-1; d_call: TRBD1; clone_size: NA
cdr3_nt: TGTGCCAGCAGCTTTGAGTACAGTATCTCCTACGAGCAGTACTTC; cdr3_aa: CASSFEYSISYEQYF; v_call: TRBV7-9; j_call: TRBJ2-7; d_call: NA; clone_size: NA
cdr3_nt: TGTGCCAGCAGCTGGGACTTTAGCTCCTACGAGCAGTACTTC; cdr3_aa: CASSWDFSSYEQYF; v_call: TRBV9; j_call: TRBJ2-7; d_call: NA; clone_size: NA
cdr3_nt: TGTGCCAGCAGTTTACGCCGGATAGCGGGAGCCTCCTACGAGCAGTACTTC; cdr3_aa: CASSLRRIAGASYEQYF; v_call: TRBV28; j_call: TRBJ2-7; d_call: TRBD2; clone_size: NA
cdr3_nt: TGTGCCACCTTTGAACTATCCTTTAATCAGCCCCAGCATTTT; cdr3_aa: CATFELSFNQPQHF; v_call: TRBV7-9; j_call: TRBJ1-5; d_call: NA; clone_size: NA
cdr3_nt: TGTGCCAGCAGCTTAGTAAGAGGAAATCAGCCCCAGCATTTT; cdr3_aa: CASSLVRGNQPQHF; v_call: TRBV7-9; j_call: TRBJ1-5; d_call: NA; clone_size: once
cdr3_nt: TGTGCCAGCTCACCAGCCAGGGGGAGCACCGGGGAGCTGTTTTTT; cdr3_aa: CASSPARGSTGELFF; v_call: TRBV18; j_call: TRBJ2-2; d_call: TRBD1; clone_size: NA
cdr3_nt: TGCAGTGCTAGTAGTACAGGGTGGACCGGGGAGCTGTTTTTT; cdr3_aa: CSASSTGWTGELFF; v_call: TRBV20-1; j_call: TRBJ2-2; d_call: NA; clone_size: NA
cdr3_nt: TGTGCCAGCAGCCAAGATAATAGTCCTCCCCCCTACGAGCAGTACTTC; cdr3_aa: CASSQDNSPPPYEQYF; v_call: TRBV3-1/TRBV3-2; j_call: TRBJ2-7; d_call: NA; clone_size: NA
cdr3_nt: TGTGCCAGCAGTCGGGTCATCCGACTGAACACTGAAGCTTTCTTT; cdr3_aa: CASSRVIRLNTEAFF; v_call: TRBV28; j_call: TRBJ1-1; d_call: NA; clone_size: NA
cdr3_nt: TGCAGCGTTTGGGCTCGGCGGGCCAGCTCTGGGGCCAACGTCCTGACTTTC; cdr3_aa: CSVWARRASSGANVLTF; v_call: TRBV29-1; j_call: TRBJ2-6; d_call: NA; clone_size: NA
cdr3_nt: TGTGCCAGCCGGGACAGAGATAATGAAAAACTGTTTTTT; cdr3_aa: CASRDRDNEKLFF; v_call: TRBV19; j_call: TRBJ1-4; d_call: TRBD1; clone_size: NA
cdr3_nt: TGTGCCAGCAGCAACAACAGGGTATCCTACGAGCAGTACTTC; cdr3_aa: CASSNNRVSYEQYF; v_call: TRBV7-2; j_call: TRBJ2-7; d_call: NA; clone_size: many
cdr3_nt: TGTGCCAGCAGCTTATCAGGACAGGGAGATTCACCCCTCCACTTT; cdr3_aa: CASSLSGQGDSPLHF; v_call: TRBV7-2; j_call: TRBJ1-6; d_call: TRBD1; clone_size: few
cdr3_nt: TGTGCCAGCAGCGTAGGAGACAGGGGTGACACTGAAGCTTTCTTT; cdr3_aa: CASSVGDRGDTEAFF; v_call: TRBV9; j_call: TRBJ1-1; d_call: TRBD1; clone_size: NA
cdr3_nt: TGTGCCAGCAGCCCCCCCGATCTGGGCGACGAGCAGTACTTC; cdr3_aa: CASSPPDLGDEQYF; v_call: TRBV13; j_call: TRBJ2-7; d_call: NA; clone_size: NA
cdr3_nt: TGTGCCAGCAGCTTGGGACAGGTAGTAACTCAGCCCCAGCATTTT; cdr3_aa: CASSLGQVVTQPQHF; v_call: TRBV7-2; j_call: TRBJ1-5; d_call: TRBD1; clone_size: NA
cdr3_nt: TGCGCCAGCAGCCAAGGGCGGGGGGGCCGGAATGAGCAGTTCTTC; cdr3_aa: CASSQGRGGRNEQFF; v_call: TRBV4-1; j_call: TRBJ2-1; d_call: TRBD2; clone_size: NA
cdr3_nt: TGTGCCAGCAGCACTAGCGGGAGAGTGTCCTACAATGAGCAGTTCTTC; cdr3_aa: CASSTSGRVSYNEQFF; v_call: TRBV7-3; j_call: TRBJ2-1; d_call: TRBD2; clone_size: NA
cdr3_nt: TGCGCCAGCAGCGACAGGGAAGTGGGTCCCAAGTACTTC; cdr3_aa: CASSDREVGPKYF; v_call: TRBV5-1; j_call: TRBJ2-7; d_call: TRBD1; clone_size: NA
cdr3_nt: TGTGCCAGCAGCGTAGACAGGATTTCACCCCTCCACTTT; cdr3_aa: CASSVDRISPLHF; v_call: TRBV5-8; j_call: TRBJ1-6; d_call: NA; clone_size: few
cdr3_nt: TGTGCCAGCAGTCAGGGGGCTGGAAACACCATATATTTT; cdr3_aa: CASSQGAGNTIYF; v_call: TRBV12-3/TRBV12-4; j_call: TRBJ1-3; d_call: TRBD1; clone_size: once
cdr3_nt: TGTGCCAGCAGTTTATCTCGGACAGGGGCCTACAATCAGCCCCAGCATTTT; cdr3_aa: CASSLSRTGAYNQPQHF; v_call: TRBV28; j_call: TRBJ1-5; d_call: TRBD1; clone_size: NA
cdr3_nt: TGTGCCAGCAGCCACGATTGGACAGGAGGGAATGAGCAGTTCTTC; cdr3_aa: CASSHDWTGGNEQFF; v_call: TRBV2; j_call: TRBJ2-1; d_call: NA; clone_size: NA
cdr3_nt: TGTGCCAGCAGTTTAGCCCCACAGGGGGTAGGAAACACCATATATTTT; cdr3_aa: CASSLAPQGVGNTIYF; v_call: TRBV28; j_call: TRBJ1-3; d_call: TRBD1; clone_size: NA
cdr3_nt: TGTGCCAGCAGCTTATCGGGACAGGACACCGGGGAGCTGTTTTTT; cdr3_aa: CASSLSGQDTGELFF; v_call: TRBV7-2; j_call: TRBJ2-2; d_call: TRBD1; clone_size: NA
cdr3_nt: TGTGCCAGCAGTCGCCCGTACTCGGAGGCGTGGTATGGCTACACCTTC; cdr3_aa: CASSRPYSEAWYGYTF; v_call: TRBV6-2/TRBV6-3; j_call: TRBJ1-2; d_call: NA; clone_size: NA
cdr3_nt: TGTGCCAGCAGTCAGACAGACTTGGGCGGCTACACCTTC; cdr3_aa: CASSQTDLGGYTF; v_call: TRBV6-5; j_call: TRBJ1-2; d_call: NA; clone_size: NA
cdr3_nt: TGTGCCAGCAGCTTACAAGGCGGGAGTCCCGGGGAGCTGTTTTTT; cdr3_aa: CASSLQGGSPGELFF; v_call: TRBV7-2; j_call: TRBJ2-2; d_call: TRBD2; clone_size: NA
cdr3_nt: TGTGCCAGTAGTTCCACAGGGTACACTGAAGCTTTCTTT; cdr3_aa: CASSSTGYTEAFF; v_call: TRBV19; j_call: TRBJ1-1; d_call: NA; clone_size: few
cdr3_nt: TGTGCCAGCAGTTTATCTACCGGACTAGCGGGAGTCTACGAGCAGTACTTC; cdr3_aa: CASSLSTGLAGVYEQYF; v_call: TRBV27; j_call: TRBJ2-7; d_call: TRBD2; clone_size: NA
cdr3_nt: TGTGCCAGCAGCTTTGTGGCGGGGAGCACAGATACGCAGTATTTT; cdr3_aa: CASSFVAGSTDTQYF; v_call: TRBV5-5; j_call: TRBJ2-3; d_call: NA; clone_size: once
cdr3_nt: TGTGCCAGCAGCTATCCGGGCCTGCAGCAATGGCGGGAGGGTTACGAGCAGTACTTC; cdr3_aa: CASSYPGLQQWREGYEQYF; v_call: TRBV7-2; j_call: TRBJ2-7; d_call: TRBD2; clone_size: NA
cdr3_nt: TGTGCAAGTCGCTTAGTGCTCGGGACAGGGGTCAATGAGACCCAGTACTTC; cdr3_aa: CASRLVLGTGVNETQYF; v_call: TRBV12-2; j_call: TRBJ2-5; d_call: NA; clone_size: NA
cdr3_nt: TGTGCCAGCACCCCCGGCTGGCTAGGGGGAGAGCAGTTCTTC; cdr3_aa: CASTPGWLGGEQFF; v_call: TRBV7-9; j_call: TRBJ2-1; d_call: NA; clone_size: NA
cdr3_nt: TGTGCCAGCAGCCAAGTGTCCACCTACGAGCAGTACTTC; cdr3_aa: CASSQVSTYEQYF; v_call: TRBV3-1/TRBV3-2; j_call: TRBJ2-7; d_call: NA; clone_size: NA
cdr3_nt: TGTGCCACCAGTGCCCCAATGCCTGGGCCCGGGGAGCTGTTTTTT; cdr3_aa: CATSAPMPGPGELFF; v_call: TRBV24-1; j_call: TRBJ2-2; d_call: NA; clone_size: few
cdr3_nt: TGTGCCAGCCGCCAAGGGGGAAACACTGAAGCTTTCTTT; cdr3_aa: CASRQGGNTEAFF; v_call: TRBV19; j_call: TRBJ1-1; d_call: NA; clone_size: once
cdr3_nt: TGTGCCAGTAGTACCAGTTTCTTAACCAGCGGCAATCAGCCCCAGCATTTT; cdr3_aa: CASSTSFLTSGNQPQHF; v_call: TRBV19; j_call: TRBJ1-5; d_call: NA; clone_size: once
cdr3_nt: TGTGCCAGCAGCGGTTCCCCTAATGAGCAGTTCTTC; cdr3_aa: CASSGSPNEQFF; v_call: TRBV2; j_call: TRBJ2-1; d_call: NA; clone_size: NA
cdr3_nt: TGTGCCAGCAGCTACAAGGGACAGCTATCCTACGAGCAGTACTTC; cdr3_aa: CASSYKGQLSYEQYF; v_call: TRBV6-5; j_call: TRBJ2-7; d_call: TRBD1; clone_size: NA
cdr3_nt: TGTGCCAGCAGTTTCGGGGAATACGGCTACACCTTC; cdr3_aa: CASSFGEYGYTF; v_call: TRBV28; j_call: TRBJ1-2; d_call: NA; clone_size: NA